This entry features one TCR beta chain sequence. Enrolled through a virtual design, the participants were between about 18 and 100 years of age and came from 24 US areas. Cohort 3 recovered donors had two negative PCRs, clearance, or symptom resolution. This sample stems from a study of blood T cell repertoires in COVID-19. Study-wide context: The study drew acute and convalescent COVID-19 samples from the United States, Italy and Spain.

Clones were sequenced by immunoSEQ multiplex PCR, and TCRdb holds only the in-frame ones, with some missing. The repertoire has 350,000 to 450,000 clones, roughly nine tenths of them found once; the top ten carry roughly 1.1%. The sequencing sample was made of PBMCs or T cells enriched from blood (not recorded which). The source of this sequence is a man aged 30-40 years who had recovered from COVID-19.

This CDR3 reads CASSDGYIGEQFF. The CDR3 DNA sequence: TGTGCCAGCAGTGACGGTTACATCGGGGAGCAGTTCTTC. The chain uses TRBV6-4 and TRBJ2-1; D is unclear. The CDR3 is 13 residues long. Trimming removed 2 bases at V and 10 bases at J, with 12 bases between. CDR1 and CDR2 (germline): MRHNA, SNTAGT.